This T cell receptor beta chain came from a study of CD8+CD57+ T cells in acquired aplastic anemia. About the research overall: Mean yield of DNA from sorted CD4+ and CD8+ cells was approximately 3 ug.

A word on this clonotype: Antigen unknown. One end of the junction fails to match germline, which may point to a read error.

The CDR3 has 9 residues. Germline V gene lookup returns CDR1 LNHNV and CDR2 YYDKDF (reference sequence). Genomic DNA templated the TCR beta VDJ and CDR3 profiling. Using its own MiXCR run on the reads, TCRdb lists one record per CDR3 protein. The sample carries 400,000 to 600,000 distinct CDR3 sequences, about a third recorded once. Points from the study as a whole: A set of about 28 CD8+ CDR3 sequences was shared between patients and controls, and these sequences appeared highly expressed in patients.

The patients chosen for sequencing had shown expansion of CD8+CD57+ cells (detected by flow cytometry). Severe acquired aplastic anemia was diagnosed in all patients. Sampling of blood occurred while the patients had still received no therapy. The sequenced sample consisted of sorted CD4+, CD8+, or CD8+CD57+ T cells (not recorded which) from PBMCs. The sequence was collected from a human donor with aplastic anemia. The rearrangement links TRBV15 to TRBJ2-5, with TRBD1 matching 8 bases. The CDR3 here is CATSTGQDF. The DNA of the CDR3 is TGTGCCACCAGCACGGGACAGGACTTC.